This T cell receptor (beta chain) was sequenced for a study of T cells after yellow fever vaccination. Across the study: Fractions with few cells were prepared using SMART-Seq v4 Ultra Low Input. Study-wide results and caveats: Most clones from primary vaccination were detected again post-booster (about 95% CD4, 88% CD8).

The 5'RACE template-switching step produced TCR cDNA and added a universal primer site and UMIs. MiXCR, run by TCRdb on the 5' RACE reads, gives a single entry per CDR3 protein. This table holds about 400,000 distinct CDR3 sequences, 6.2% found once. This clonotype has a count of ten or more. Its specificity is unknown. The sequence derives from a man aged 25 to 40 who received the YFV17D yellow fever vaccine. Source: PBMCs, taken 5 days after the yellow fever booster vaccination.

This chain's CDR3 is CASSFGGSPEQYF. In DNA, the CDR3 is TGTGCCAGCAGCTTCGGCGGGAGTCCCGAGCAGTACTTC. This sequence joins TRBV7-2 and TRBJ2-7, with 7 bases aligning to TRBD2. The V gene's germline CDR1 is SGHTA and CDR2 FQGNSA. The V segment lost 3 bases and the J segment 6 bases; nucleotides outside the gene matches: 5. This CDR3 is 13 amino acids long.